A single T cell receptor beta chain is shown here with its context. This record comes from a study of T cells in Graves' hyperthyroidism and ophthalmopathy. Amplified TCR beta CDR3 regions came from RNA transcripts. The HTBI primer set drove a first-round RT-PCR of the TCR CDR3. TCRdb itself ran the multiplex PCR reads through MiXCR, one entry per CDR3 protein. The sample shows roughly 500,000 distinct CDR3 sequences, around 46% of them seen only once. This CDR3 has 14 residues. The germline V and J ends were trimmed by 4 bases and 4 bases, with 14 bases remaining between them. Germline assignment: CDR1 SGDLS and CDR2 YYNGEE.

Sequencing was done on a sample of peripheral blood or thyroid tissue (not recorded which). The chain is built from TRBV9 and TRBJ2-5; D uncertain. The TCR comes from an adult woman with Graves' disease, either hyperthyroidism or ophthalmopathy (not recorded which). The CDR3 sequence is CASSTATIGETQYF. The CDR3 coding sequence is TGTGCCAGCAGCACGGCTACAATCGGAGAGACCCAGTACTTC.